This T cell receptor (beta chain) was sequenced in a study of cytomegalovirus exposure and HLA in healthy donors. As for the study in general: The 120 validation repertoires matched the approximately 700 first-cohort repertoires in platform, a later analysis reported. Study observations and caveats: Subsequent analysis of the 95 to 150 validation repertoires found a tendency for first-cohort TCR clusters to co-occur. It was confirmed in vitro that a few of the CMV-associated chains were specific for CMV antigens.

Germline CDR1 reads SGHRS; CDR2 reads YFSETQ. The CDR3 length is 19 residues. The V gene end was trimmed by 4 bases and the J gene end by 8 bases; junction bases not matched to a gene: 23. As for this clone: Its antigen is still unknown.

Sequencing used immunoSEQ multiplex PCR; TCRdb keeps in-frame clones, though not all of them. The sample consists of some 250,000 clones, around 91% of them appearing once. The chain uses TRBV5-1 and TRBJ1-2; 10 bases fit TRBD1. The sequenced sample was PBMCs. This TCR came from a woman under 30 in good health and CMV-seronegative. In nucleotides, the CDR3 is TGCGCCAGCAGCCCCCGCACAGAGACCGGGACAGGGGAATTCGAGGGCTACACCTTC. This translates into CASSPRTETGTGEFEGYTF.